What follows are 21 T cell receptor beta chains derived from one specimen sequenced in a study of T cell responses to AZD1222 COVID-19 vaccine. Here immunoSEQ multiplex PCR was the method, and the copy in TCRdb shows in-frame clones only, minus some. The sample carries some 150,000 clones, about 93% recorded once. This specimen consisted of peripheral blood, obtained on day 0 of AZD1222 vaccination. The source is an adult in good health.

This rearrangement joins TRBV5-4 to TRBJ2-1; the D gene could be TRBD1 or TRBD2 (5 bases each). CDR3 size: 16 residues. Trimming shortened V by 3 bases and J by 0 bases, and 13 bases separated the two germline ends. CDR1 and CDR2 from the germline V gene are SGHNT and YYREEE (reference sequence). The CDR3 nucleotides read TGTGCCAGCAGCTCCCCCCGGGGCGGCTCCTACAATGAGCAGTTCTTC. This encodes CASSSPRGGSYNEQFF. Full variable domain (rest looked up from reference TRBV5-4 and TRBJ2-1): ETGVTQSPTHLIKTRGQQVTLRCSSQSGHNTVSWYQQALGQGPQFIFQYYREEENGRGNFPPRFSGLQFPNYSSELNVNALELDDSALYLCASSSPRGGSYNEQFFGPGTRLTVL.

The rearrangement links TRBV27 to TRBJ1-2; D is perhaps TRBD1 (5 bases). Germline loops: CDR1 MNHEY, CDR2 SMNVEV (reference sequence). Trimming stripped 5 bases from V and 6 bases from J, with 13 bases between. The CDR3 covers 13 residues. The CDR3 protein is CASSPQGFDGYTF. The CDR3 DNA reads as TGTGCCAGCAGTCCGCAGGGATTTGATGGCTACACCTTC.

CDR3 nucleotide sequence: TGTGCCAGCAGAGACAGGGAGGGCTATGGCTACACCTTC. Translating it yields CASRDREGYGYTF. The chain joins TRBV28 to TRBJ1-2; TRBD1 matches 7 bases. CDR1 is MDHEN, CDR2 SYDVKM, per germline. This CDR3 contains 13 residues. Unmatched junction bases numbered 5, after V lost 6 bases and J lost 4 bases.

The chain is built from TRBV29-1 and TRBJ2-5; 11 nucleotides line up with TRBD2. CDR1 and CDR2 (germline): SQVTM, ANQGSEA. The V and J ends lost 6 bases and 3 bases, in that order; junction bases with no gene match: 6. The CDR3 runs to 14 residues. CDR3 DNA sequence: TGCAGCGTGCTTATAGCGGGAGGGAAAGAGACCCAGTACTTC. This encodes CSVLIAGGKETQYF. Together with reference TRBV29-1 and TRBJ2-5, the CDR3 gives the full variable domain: SAVISQKPSRDICQRGTSLTIQCQVDSQVTMMFWYRQQPGQSLTLIATANQGSEATYESGFVIDKFPISRPNLTFSTLTVSNMSPEDSSIYLCSVLIAGGKETQYFGPGTRLLVL.

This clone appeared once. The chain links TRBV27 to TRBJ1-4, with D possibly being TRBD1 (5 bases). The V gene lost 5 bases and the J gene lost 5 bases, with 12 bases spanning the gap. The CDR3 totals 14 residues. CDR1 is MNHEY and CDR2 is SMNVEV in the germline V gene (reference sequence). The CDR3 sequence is CASSQRDGNEKLFF. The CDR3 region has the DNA TGTGCCAGCAGTCAACGGGACGGGAATGAAAAACTGTTTTTT. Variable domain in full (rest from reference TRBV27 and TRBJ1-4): EAQVTQNPRYLITVTGKKLTVTCSQNMNHEYMSWYRQDPGLGLRQIYYSMNVEVTDKGDVPEGYKVSRKEKRNFPLILESPSPNQTSLYFCASSQRDGNEKLFFGSGTQLSVL.

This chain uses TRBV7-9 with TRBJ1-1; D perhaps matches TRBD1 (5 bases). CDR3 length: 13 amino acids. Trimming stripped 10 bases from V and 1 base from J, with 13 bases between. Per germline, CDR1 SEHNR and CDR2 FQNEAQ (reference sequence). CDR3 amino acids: CAINLGPNTEAFF. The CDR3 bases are TGTGCCATCAACCTGGGACCGAACACTGAAGCTTTCTTT.

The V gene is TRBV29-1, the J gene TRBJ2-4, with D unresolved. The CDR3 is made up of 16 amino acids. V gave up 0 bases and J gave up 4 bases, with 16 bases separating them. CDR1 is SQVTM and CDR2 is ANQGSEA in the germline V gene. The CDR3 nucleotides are TGCAGCGTTGAAGATGGAGTCCTCGGGTCAAAAAACATTCAGTACTTC. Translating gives CSVEDGVLGSKNIQYF.

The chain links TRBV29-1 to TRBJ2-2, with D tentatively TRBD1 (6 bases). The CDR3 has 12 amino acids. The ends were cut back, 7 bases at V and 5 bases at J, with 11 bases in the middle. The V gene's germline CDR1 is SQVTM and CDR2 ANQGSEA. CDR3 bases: TGCAGCGCCCTAGGACAGACCGGGGAGCTGTTTTTT. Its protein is CSALGQTGELFF.

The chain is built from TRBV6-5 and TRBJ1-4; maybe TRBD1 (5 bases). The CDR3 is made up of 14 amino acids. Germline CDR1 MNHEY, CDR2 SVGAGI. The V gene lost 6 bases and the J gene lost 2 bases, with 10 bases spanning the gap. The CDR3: CASRAGSTNEKLFF. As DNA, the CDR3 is TGTGCCAGCAGGGCAGGGTCCACTAATGAAAAACTGTTTTTT.

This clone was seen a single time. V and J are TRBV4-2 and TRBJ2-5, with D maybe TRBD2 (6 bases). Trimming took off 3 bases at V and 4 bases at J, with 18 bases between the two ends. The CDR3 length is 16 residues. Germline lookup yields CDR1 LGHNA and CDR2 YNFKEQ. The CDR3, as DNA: TGTGCCAGCAGCCAGGCCGGGACTGAGAGGGGAGAGACCCAGTACTTC. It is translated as CASSQAGTERGETQYF.

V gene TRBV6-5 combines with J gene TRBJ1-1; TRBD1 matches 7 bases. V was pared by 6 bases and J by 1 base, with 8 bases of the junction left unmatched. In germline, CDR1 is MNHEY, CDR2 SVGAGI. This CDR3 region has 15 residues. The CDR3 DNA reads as TGTGCCAGCAGAACTACAGGGGACACGAACACTGAAGCTTTCTTT. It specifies CASRTTGDTNTEAFF.

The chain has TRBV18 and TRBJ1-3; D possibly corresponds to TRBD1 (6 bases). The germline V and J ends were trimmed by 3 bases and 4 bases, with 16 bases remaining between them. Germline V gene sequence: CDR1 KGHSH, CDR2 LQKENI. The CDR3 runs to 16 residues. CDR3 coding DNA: TGTGCCAGCTCACCCTCCGGCAGGGGCCAGGGAAACACCATATATTTT. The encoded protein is CASSPSGRGQGNTIYF.

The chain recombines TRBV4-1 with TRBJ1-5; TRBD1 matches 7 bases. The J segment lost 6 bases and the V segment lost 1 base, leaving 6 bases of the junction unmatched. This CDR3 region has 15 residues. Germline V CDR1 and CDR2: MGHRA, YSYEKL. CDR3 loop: CASSQAQGSGQPQHF. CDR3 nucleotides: TGCGCCAGCAGCCAAGCACAGGGGTCAGGTCAGCCCCAGCATTTT.

CDR3 protein: CASSQGRDGQPQHF. CDR3 coding DNA: TGTGCCAGCAGCCAGGGAAGGGATGGTCAGCCCCAGCATTTT. The J gene is TRBJ1-5, the V gene TRBV4-2; D remains ambiguous. The germline V gene has CDR1 LGHNA and CDR2 YNFKEQ. There are 14 residues in the CDR3. V lost 3 bases and J 6 bases, leaving 12 bases between the germline ends.

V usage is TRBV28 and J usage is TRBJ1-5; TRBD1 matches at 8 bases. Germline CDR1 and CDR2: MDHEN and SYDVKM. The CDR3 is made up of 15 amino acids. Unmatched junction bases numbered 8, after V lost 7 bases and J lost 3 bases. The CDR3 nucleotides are TGTGCCAGCACTCCCCGGGACAGGCACAATCAGCCCCAGCATTTT. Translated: CASTPRDRHNQPQHF.

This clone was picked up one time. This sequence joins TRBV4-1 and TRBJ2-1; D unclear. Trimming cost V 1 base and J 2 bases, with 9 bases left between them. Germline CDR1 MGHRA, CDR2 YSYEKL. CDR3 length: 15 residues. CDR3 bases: TGCGCCAGCAGCCAAGTTCCGGCCCCCTACAATGAGCAGTTCTTC. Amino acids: CASSQVPAPYNEQFF.

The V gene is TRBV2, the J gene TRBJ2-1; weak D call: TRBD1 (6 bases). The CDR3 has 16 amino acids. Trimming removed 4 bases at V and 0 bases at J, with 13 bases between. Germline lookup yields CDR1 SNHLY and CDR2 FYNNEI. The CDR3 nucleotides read TGTGCCAGCAGTGCCCGGGACAAAAGCTCCTACAATGAGCAGTTCTTC. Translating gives CASSARDKSSYNEQFF.

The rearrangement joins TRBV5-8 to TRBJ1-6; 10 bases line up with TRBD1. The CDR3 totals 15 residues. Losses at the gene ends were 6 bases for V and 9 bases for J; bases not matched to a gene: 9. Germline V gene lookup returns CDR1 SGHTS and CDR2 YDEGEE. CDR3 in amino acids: CASNSRDRGGSPLHF. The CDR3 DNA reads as TGTGCCAGCAACTCCCGGGACAGGGGCGGTTCACCCCTCCACTTT.

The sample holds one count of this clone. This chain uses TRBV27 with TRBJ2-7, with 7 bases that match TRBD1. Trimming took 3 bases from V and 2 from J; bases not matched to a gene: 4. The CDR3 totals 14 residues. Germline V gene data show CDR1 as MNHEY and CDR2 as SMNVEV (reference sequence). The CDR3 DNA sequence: TGTGCCAGCAGTTTGGACAGGCGAGCCTACGAGCAGTACTTC. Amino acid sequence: CASSLDRRAYEQYF.

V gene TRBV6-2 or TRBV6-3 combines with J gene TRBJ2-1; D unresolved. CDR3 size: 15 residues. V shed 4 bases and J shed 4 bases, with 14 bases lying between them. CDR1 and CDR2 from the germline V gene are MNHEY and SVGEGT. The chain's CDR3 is CASSSFPVGYNEQFF. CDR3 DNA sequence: TGTGCCAGCAGTTCCTTCCCCGTAGGGTACAATGAGCAGTTCTTC.

CDR3 nucleotides: TGTGCCAGCAGTTTATACGGGGTGAGGACCGGGGAGCTGTTTTTT. Amino acid sequence: CASSLYGVRTGELFF. The chain employs TRBV28 and TRBJ2-2; D may be TRBD2 (5 bases). With 1 base removed from V and 5 bases from J, the gap between germline ends came to 11 bases. CDR1 is MDHEN, CDR2 SYDVKM, per germline. The CDR3 extends over 15 amino acids. Filled out from reference TRBV28 and TRBJ2-2, the complete variable domain reads DVKVTQSSRYLVKRTGEKVFLECVQDMDHENMFWYRQDPGLGLRLIYFSYDVKMKEKGDIPEGYSVSREKKERFSLILESASTNQTSMYLCASSLYGVRTGELFFGEGSRLTVL.